This is a list of T cell receptor beta chains from one sample in a study of shared clonotypes between healthy human individuals. Generated by immunoSEQ multiplex PCR, the TCRdb table keeps only in-frame clones and is missing some. This sample has around 1,900,000 clones, with 93% found just once. Sequences were obtained from naive CD8+ T cells from PBMCs. These receptors originate from a man aged 18 to 35 in good health. Some clones in this sample may be carry-over from other donors' samples. The CDR3 runs from the conserved cysteine through the conserved F or W.

cdr3_aa,j_call,cdr3_length,v_call
CASSPEHRVFNEQFF,TRBJ2-1,15,TRBV9
CASSLRTGVKTNYGYTF,TRBJ1-2,17,TRBV5-1
CASWTGETYEQYF,TRBJ2-7,13,TRBV2
CASSLMGVGTDTQYF,TRBJ2-3,15,TRBV7-3
CASTDDSRGGATDTQYF,TRBJ2-3,17,TRBV27
CASSESFDFPVGMNEQYF,TRBJ2-7,18,TRBV19
CASSARGAPYERYF,TRBJ2-7,14,TRBV25-1
CASSEGAPGDEQYF,TRBJ2-7,14,TRBV27
CASSRTSRHEQYF,TRBJ2-7,13,TRBV4-3
CASSQSGGHNEQFF,TRBJ2-1,14,TRBV4-3
CASSPGTSGIDGYTF,TRBJ1-2,15,TRBV5-6
CASSPDRGQYNEQFF,TRBJ2-1,15,TRBV7-2
CASSLRADNQPQHF,TRBJ1-5,14,TRBV7-9